What follows are 29 T cell receptor beta chains derived from one specimen sequenced in a study of T cell repertoires in cytomegalovirus infection (dated by TCRdb to about 2019). TCRdb shows the sequencer as Illumina HiSeq 1500. TCRdb reprocessing: public reads trimmed at Q25 with fastp, clones called with MiXCR, in-frame beta chains kept. Every distinct CDR3 protein forms one entry, paired with its most common genes and DNA. This sample lists about 700,000 distinct CDR3 sequences; about 30% were detected once. 18% of the sample comes from the top ten. In the paper's terms, the treatment or condition label means: in vitro stimulation with specific CMV peptide epitopes to enrich CMV-specific T cells. No antigen has been assigned to these receptors. This specimen consisted of cultured PBMCs, obtained from culture after CMV antigen stimulation. The receptors come from a human donor in good health (CMV status not recorded). Some clones in this sample may be carry-over from other donors' samples.

This clonotype was seen a few times. This chain connects TRBV7-9 to TRBJ2-3; D gene ambiguous. The CDR3 has 13 residues. The germline CDR1 and CDR2 sequences are SEHNR and FQNEAQ (reference sequence). V was clipped by 3 bases and J by 5 bases, with 9 bases between them. The CDR3 region is CASSFLAQDTQYF. The CDR3 DNA sequence: TGTGCCAGCAGCTTCCTGGCCCAAGATACGCAGTATTTT.

The rearrangement uses TRBV12-3 or TRBV12-4 and TRBJ2-2, with TRBD2 as a possible D gene (6 bases). V shed 6 bases and J shed 2 bases, with 10 bases lying between them. This CDR3 has 14 amino acids. The CDR3 DNA sequence: TGTGCCAGCAGGCGGGACCTTAACACCGGGGAGCTGTTTTTT. Protein: CASRRDLNTGELFF.

This clonotype occurred a few times. The V call is TRBV18, the J call TRBJ2-7; perhaps TRBD2 as D (6 bases). Germline loops: CDR1 KGHSH, CDR2 LQKENI. There are 14 residues in the CDR3. Trimming pared 0 bases from V and 2 bases from J, leaving 8 bases between. This CDR3 is CASSPPGLTYEQYF. For the CDR3, the DNA is TGTGCCAGCTCACCACCGGGACTTACCTACGAGCAGTACTTC.

The rearrangement uses TRBV6-5 and TRBJ1-6; no reliable D call. Trimming took 0 bases from V and 7 from J, leaving 10 bases between them. Germline lookup yields CDR1 MNHEY and CDR2 SVGAGI. This CDR3 is built from 15 residues. The CDR3 DNA is TGTGCCAGCAGTTACTCGACTCTAAGCAATTCACCCCTCCACTTT. This gives the protein CASSYSTLSNSPLHF.

The genes are TRBV7-9 and TRBJ2-7; 7 bases are a match to TRBD1. This CDR3 spans 15 amino acids. The trim removed 1 base at V and 3 bases at J, leaving 6 bases unmatched. Germline values: CDR1 SEHNR, CDR2 FQNEAQ (reference sequence). The CDR3 sequence: CASSLGGQRLYEQYF. In nucleotides, the CDR3 is TGTGCCAGCAGCTTAGGGGGACAGAGACTCTACGAGCAGTACTTC.

The chain uses TRBV6-1 and TRBJ1-2; possibly TRBD1 for D (5 bases). Trimming shortened V by 2 bases and J by 0 bases, and 10 bases separated the two germline ends. The germline V gene encodes CDR1 MNHNS and CDR2 SASEGT. The CDR3 has 15 amino acids. CDR3 protein: CASSERDASNYGYTF. The DNA for the CDR3 is TGTGCCAGCAGTGAAAGGGACGCGTCTAACTATGGCTACACCTTC.

A few counts support this clonotype. V is TRBV12-3 or TRBV12-4 and J is TRBJ1-2; weak D call: TRBD1 (5 bases). Trimming cost V 6 bases and J 1 base, with 12 bases left between them. The CDR3 runs 14 residues. The chain's CDR3 is CASRRDRNNYGYTF. In nucleotides, the CDR3 is TGTGCCAGCAGACGGGACCGGAATAACTATGGCTACACCTTC.

The CDR3 DNA sequence: TGTGCCAGCAGTTACAGTCAACCGGGGGGGCAAGAGACCCAGTACTTC. It yields the protein CASSYSQPGGQETQYF. This chain joins TRBV6-6 and TRBJ2-5, with 8 positions matching TRBD2. The CDR3 is 16 amino acids. V gave up 2 bases and J gave up 2 bases; unmatched junction bases: 7. Germline CDR1 MNHNY, CDR2 SVGAGI (reference sequence).

The chain employs TRBV7-2 and TRBJ1-5; possibly TRBD1 for D (5 bases). The CDR3 covers 15 residues. Germline V gene data show CDR1 as SGHTA and CDR2 as FQGNSA. Trimming stripped 2 bases from V and 1 base from J, with 9 bases between. CDR3 bases: TGTGCCAGCAGCTTATGCGGGGGGAGCAATCAGCCCCAGCATTTT. Translation: CASSLCGGSNQPQHF.

The table lists this clonotype with a few counts. This chain uses TRBV6-6 with TRBJ2-5, with D unclear. In germline, CDR1 is MNHNY, CDR2 SVGAGI (reference sequence). V was clipped by 2 bases and J by 5 bases, with 15 bases between them. CDR3 length: 15 amino acids. CDR3 nucleotide sequence: TGTGCCAGCAGTTACAGGGAACTTGGGTATGAGACCCAGTACTTC. This gives the protein CASSYRELGYETQYF.

V usage is TRBV6-5 and J usage is TRBJ2-7, with 9 bases lining up with TRBD1. CDR3 length: 14 residues. J was trimmed by 6 bases and V by 5 bases; bases with no gene match: 8. Germline CDR1 is MNHEY and CDR2 is SVGAGI. The CDR3 loop is CASSLDRGGSEQYF. DNA of the CDR3: TGTGCCAGCAGTCTAGACAGGGGGGGTAGCGAGCAGTACTTC.

This chain connects TRBV24-1 to TRBJ2-1; 13 bases are a match to TRBD2. The CDR3 has 18 residues. Trimming took 6 bases from V and 11 from J; bases not matched to a gene: 18. CDR1 is KGHDR and CDR2 is SFDVKD in the germline V gene. CDR3 bases: TGTGCCACCAGTAGCAGGGCCGGACTAGCGGGGGCACGTCGGCAGCAGTTCTTC. Encoded protein: CATSSRAGLAGARRQQFF.

This clonotype was counted ten times or more. The rearrangement links TRBV7-8 to TRBJ1-1, with D perhaps matching TRBD1 (5 bases). CDR1 and CDR2 from the germline V gene are SGHVS and FQNEAQ. V was pared by 1 base and J by 0 bases, with 15 bases between. This CDR3 comprises 17 residues. CDR3 region: CASSLVAGWGMNTEAFF. The CDR3 DNA reads as TGTGCCAGCAGCTTAGTGGCAGGTTGGGGCATGAACACTGAAGCTTTCTTT.

The chain couples TRBV20-1 to TRBJ1-1; D might be TRBD1 (5 bases). CDR3 length equals 16 residues. Trimming took off 3 bases at V and 0 bases at J, with 17 bases between the two ends. From germline, CDR1 is DFQATT and CDR2 SNEGSKA (reference sequence). The CDR3 region has the DNA TGCAGTGCTAGTGACGGGGCAAGACCTATGAACACTGAAGCTTTCTTT. Translated: CSASDGARPMNTEAFF.

This chain joins TRBV4-1 and TRBJ2-4; D is possibly TRBD2 (6 bases). The V gene lost 4 bases and the J gene lost 0 bases, with 13 bases spanning the gap. This CDR3 has 16 amino acids. Germline CDR1 and CDR2: MGHRA and YSYEKL. The CDR3, as DNA: TGCGCCAGCAGCCCCGGGGGACCCCCAGCCAAAAACATTCAGTACTTC. Translating gives CASSPGGPPAKNIQYF.

The J gene is TRBJ2-4, the V gene TRBV15, with D possibly TRBD1 on 6 matching bases. Germline V lookup: CDR1 LNHNV, CDR2 YYDKDF (reference sequence). Trimming shortened V by 5 bases and J by 9 bases, and 14 bases separated the two germline ends. The CDR3 loop spans 13 amino acids. This chain's CDR3 is CATSASGTFIQYF. DNA of the CDR3: TGTGCCACCAGCGCCTCCGGGACATTCATTCAGTACTTC.

In its sample, this clonotype was seen a few times. The rearrangement links TRBV11-3 to TRBJ2-2; tentatively, D is TRBD1 or TRBD2 (6 bases each). The germline V gene encodes CDR1 SGHNT and CDR2 YENEEA. CDR3 length: 17 amino acids. The V gene lost 5 bases and the J gene lost 1 base, with 17 bases spanning the gap. The CDR3 reads CASSPLGGPLNTGELFF. DNA for the CDR3: TGTGCCAGCAGCCCCCTAGGGGGGCCACTGAACACCGGGGAGCTGTTTTTT.

The gene calls are TRBV20-1 and TRBJ2-7; D gene uncertain. CDR3 length: 14 residues. CDR1 is DFQATT and CDR2 is SNEGSKA in the germline V gene (reference sequence). Trimming stripped 1 base from V and 6 bases from J, with 16 bases between. The CDR3 nucleotides are TGCAGTGCTAGAGTTCCCTACATGGGCGCCGAGCAGTACTTC. This codes for CSARVPYMGAEQYF.

V usage is TRBV11-2 and J usage is TRBJ2-1; 8 bases map to TRBD2. V shed 4 bases and J 1 base; nucleotides not matched to a gene: 6. Germline V gene sequence: CDR1 SGHAT, CDR2 FQNNGV. The CDR3 sequence is 16 residues long. The CDR3 is CASSSIKRGSYNEQFF. The CDR3 region has the DNA TGTGCCAGCAGCTCTATTAAGCGGGGGTCCTACAATGAGCAGTTCTTC. The full variable domain, in which reference TRBV11-2 and TRBJ2-1 provide the parts outside the CDR3, is EAGVAQSPRYKIIEKRQSVAFWCNPISGHATLYWYQQILGQGPKLLIQFQNNGVVDDSQLPKDRFSAERLKGVDSTLKIQPAKLEDSAVYLCASSSIKRGSYNEQFFGPGTRLTVL.

V usage is TRBV7-2 and J usage is TRBJ2-5; no reliable D call. The CDR3 is 14 amino acids. V lost 1 base to trimming and J lost 2 bases, with 8 bases between them. Per germline, CDR1 SGHTA and CDR2 FQGNSA. CDR3 nucleotides: TGTGCCAGCAGCTTAGATTCAGGTCAAGAGACCCAGTACTTC. Protein: CASSLDSGQETQYF.

The V and J genes are TRBV2 and TRBJ2-3; TRBD2 agrees at 11 bases. Germline values: CDR1 SNHLY, CDR2 FYNNEI. The junction had 1 base not matched to a gene; V was cut back by 9 bases and J by 2 bases. The CDR3 is made up of 13 amino acids. The CDR3 nucleotides are TGTGCCAGGGGACTAGCGGACACAGATACGCAGTATTTT. This gives the protein CARGLADTDTQYF. The complete variable domain, with remaining parts taken from reference TRBV2 and TRBJ2-3, reads EPEVTQTPSHQVTQMGQEVILRCVPISNHLYFYWYRQILGQKVEFLVSFYNNEISEKSEIFDDQFSVERPDGSNFTLKIRSTKLEDSAMYFCARGLADTDTQYFGPGTRLTVL.

The V call is TRBV6-1, the J call TRBJ2-1; 8 bases map to TRBD1. Trimming took 1 base from V and 6 from J; bases not matched to a gene: 11. Per germline, CDR1 MNHNS and CDR2 SASEGT. The CDR3 sequence is 17 residues long. The CDR3 DNA is TGTGCCAGCAGTGAAGAGGAGCTGGACAGGGCGCGCAATGAGCAGTTCTTC. Residues: CASSEEELDRARNEQFF.

This chain connects TRBV6-2 or TRBV6-3 to TRBJ2-1; TRBD1 is a possible D gene (6 bases). This CDR3 has 14 residues. V shed 2 bases and J shed 9 bases, with 14 bases lying between them. Germline V CDR1 and CDR2: MNHEY, SVGEGT. The CDR3 coding sequence is TGTGCCAGCAGTTACGACGGTGGGGGCGGTGAGCAGTTCTTC. It translates to CASSYDGGGGEQFF.

This clonotype was counted many times. The CDR3 coding sequence is TGTGCCAGCAGCCAGACTAGCGGGAGCTCCTACGAGCAGTACTTC. Translation gives CASSQTSGSSYEQYF. The chain has TRBV7-2 and TRBJ2-7; TRBD2 matches at 12 bases. The CDR3 runs to 15 residues. Germline V gene lookup returns CDR1 SGHTA and CDR2 FQGNSA. Germline trimming cut 5 bases from V and 0 bases from J; bases unmatched to any gene: 2.

The chain uses TRBV6-5 and TRBJ2-7; D remains unclear. The CDR3 runs 12 residues. Trimming left V 8 bases short and J 3 bases short, with 11 bases between. CDR1 is MNHEY and CDR2 is SVGAGI in the germline V gene. This CDR3 reads CASQSVLYEQYF. The CDR3 coding sequence is TGTGCCAGCCAGTCGGTTCTCTACGAGCAGTACTTC.

The chain couples TRBV5-1 to TRBJ2-3; D gene unclear. Trimming shortened V by 3 bases and J by 5 bases, and 16 bases separated the two germline ends. CDR3 length equals 15 residues. The germline gives CDR1 SGHRS, CDR2 YFSETQ. The CDR3 nucleotides read TGCGCCAGCAGCTCGCGGACGGCCCACGAAGATACGCAGTATTTT. Its translation is CASSSRTAHEDTQYF.

V usage is TRBV19 and J usage is TRBJ1-6; TRBD1 is a possible D gene (5 bases). This CDR3 has 16 residues. Trimming took off 5 bases at V and 5 bases at J, with 16 bases between the two ends. CDR1 and CDR2 (germline): LNHDA, SQIVND (reference sequence). The CDR3 region has the DNA TGTGCCAGTAGTCCCAAGGGGACGGAACATAATTCACCCCTCCACTTT. Translation gives CASSPKGTEHNSPLHF.

In DNA, the CDR3 is TGTGCCAGCAGCCGGGATCTCAGGAGGGAAAAACTGTTTTTT. Translation: CASSRDLRREKLFF. V and J are TRBV4-2 and TRBJ1-4; no clear D. CDR3 size: 14 residues. Germline loops: CDR1 LGHNA, CDR2 YNFKEQ. Trimming removed 4 bases from V and 8 bases from J, with 14 bases in between.

A few counts support this clonotype. This chain links TRBV11-2 with TRBJ1-1; 9 bases match TRBD1. The length of the CDR3 is 15 residues. J was trimmed by 3 bases and V by 4 bases; bases with no gene match: 6. The germline CDR1 and CDR2 sequences are SGHAT and FQNNGV. CDR3 DNA: TGTGCCAGCAGCTCTCCGGACAGGGGACACACTGAAGCTTTCTTT. This sequence encodes CASSSPDRGHTEAFF.